This T cell receptor beta chain was captured by sequencing in a study of T-cell memory formation after mild COVID-19. TCRdb re-called the 5' RACE reads through MiXCR, storing one row per CDR3 protein. The repertoire includes about 180,000 distinct CDR3 sequences, 15% to 20% of them detected once, and 2% to 2.5% sits in the top ten. The germline gives CDR1 SGHRS, CDR2 YFSETQ. There are 14 residues in the CDR3. The V end was cut by 1 base, the J end by 4 bases, with 10 bases between. Sample: PBMCs or a T cell subset sorted from them (not recorded which). This chain connects TRBV5-1 to TRBJ2-3, with D maybe TRBD1 (6 bases). This clonotype was obtained from an adult woman who had mild COVID-19 (a few samples of this study predate the infection). Cell type and time point are not known. CDR3 DNA: TGCGCCAGCAGCTTGCCGGCAGGGGCAGATACGCAGTATTTT. This codes for CASSLPAGADTQYF.